Presented here are 27 T cell receptor beta chains from one specimen sequenced in a study of regulatory T cells in long-lasting Graves disease. To make TCR beta libraries, researchers used iRepertoire HTBI primers and Arm-PCR of CDR3 regions. MiXCR, run by TCRdb on the multiplex PCR reads, gives a single entry per CDR3 protein. The data hold roughly 430,000 distinct CDR3 sequences, with around 15% observed a single time. Time point of the sample: newly diagnosed GD, antithyroid drugs for less than 3 months. PBMC-extracted RNA yielded the TCR library. This sample was shared with a second study, whose subject was T cells in Graves' hyperthyroidism and ophthalmopathy.

The sequencing used peripheral blood mononuclear cells (PBMCs), collected at new diagnosis, from a patient treated with antithyroid drugs. The source of these receptors is a woman in her twenties or thirties with Graves disease.

This clonotype has at least ten counts. The chain carries TRBV20-1 and TRBJ2-2; either TRBD1 or TRBD2 may fit D (5 bases each). CDR1 is DFQATT and CDR2 is SNEGSKA in the germline V gene (reference sequence). Trimming shortened V by 3 bases and J by 4 bases, and 21 bases separated the two germline ends. The CDR3 extends over 17 amino acids. The CDR3 DNA reads TGCAGTGCTAGTAGTATTGCAATGGGACCACGCACCGGGGAGCTGTTTTTT. Translated, it gives CSASSIAMGPRTGELFF.

There are a few counts of this clonotype. The chain is built from TRBV12-3 or TRBV12-4 and TRBJ2-7; 7 bases are shared with TRBD2. The CDR3 has 14 residues. The V and J ends lost 3 bases and 6 bases, in that order; junction bases with no gene match: 8. The CDR3 nucleotides are TGTGCCAGCAGTTTGAGTGGACTAGACGGCGAGCAGTACTTC. This gives the protein CASSLSGLDGEQYF.

In this sample, this clonotype turned up many times. V and J are TRBV6-5 and TRBJ2-5; no clear D gene. Germline CDR1 reads MNHEY; CDR2 reads SVGAGI. Trimming stripped 2 bases from V and 4 bases from J, with 8 bases between. The length of the CDR3 is 13 residues. The CDR3: CASSYARIETQYF. In nucleotides, the CDR3 is TGTGCCAGCAGTTACGCCAGGATAGAGACCCAGTACTTC.

V and J are TRBV6-5 and TRBJ1-5; possible D gene TRBD1, 6 bases. Germline values: CDR1 MNHEY, CDR2 SVGAGI. Trimming left V 2 bases short and J 4 bases short, with 9 bases between. The CDR3 contains 14 residues. The CDR3 is CASSYGQTNQPQHF. CDR3 bases: TGTGCCAGCAGTTACGGACAGACAAATCAGCCCCAGCATTTT.

This clonotype was recorded at least ten times. The rearrangement uses TRBV4-3 and TRBJ2-2, with 8 bases that match TRBD2. Trimming cost V 4 bases and J 2 bases; bases outside gene matches: 6. Germline lookup yields CDR1 LGHNA and CDR2 YSLEER. The CDR3 is 16 residues long. This chain's CDR3 is CASSRGTSGNTGELFF. The CDR3 DNA follows: TGCGCCAGCAGCCGCGGAACTAGCGGAAACACCGGGGAGCTGTTTTTT.

This clonotype appeared once. A much larger clonotype is one base distant, so this may be a read error. CDR3 bases: TGTGCCAGCTCACACCCCCTGGGGGGCCCGGAGACCCAGTACTTC. This gives the protein CASSHPLGGPETQYF. The chain combines TRBV18 with TRBJ2-1; D may correspond to TRBD1 or TRBD2 (6 bases each). TRBJ2-5 matches the DNA end more closely, so the J call is doubtful. The germline CDR1 and CDR2 sequences are KGHSH and LQKENI. This CDR3 contains 15 residues.

The sample holds a few counts of this clonotype. The rearrangement joins TRBV9 to TRBJ1-1; D unresolved. Germline CDR1 and CDR2: SGDLS and YYNGEE. The CDR3 is made up of 13 amino acids. The V end was cut by 0 bases, the J end by 7 bases, with 10 bases between. CDR3 loop: CASSVGPAGEAFF. The CDR3 region has the DNA TGTGCCAGCAGCGTAGGGCCAGCCGGTGAAGCTTTCTTT.

This clonotype was counted between two and nine times. This chain links TRBV11-2 with TRBJ2-7, with 8 positions matching TRBD2. V shed 5 bases, J shed 0 bases, and the junction held 9 bases outside the gene matches. CDR3 length equals 16 residues. Germline assignment: CDR1 SGHAT and CDR2 FQNNGV. The CDR3 DNA reads as TGTGCCAGCAGCGCCTTTAGCGGGGTTAGCTCCTACGAGCAGTACTTC. Encoded protein: CASSAFSGVSSYEQYF.

This clonotype has a count of ten or more. The V call is TRBV7-9, the J call TRBJ2-5; 9 bases agree with TRBD1. J gave up 5 bases and V 5 bases, and 6 bases lay outside the gene matches. The germline CDR1 and CDR2 sequences are SEHNR and FQNEAQ (reference sequence). The CDR3 sequence is 14 residues long. CDR3 coding DNA: TGTGCCAGCAGCGCCAGGGACAGGGTGGAGACCCAGTACTTC. Translated, it gives CASSARDRVETQYF.

With respect to this clonotype: It may be a read error: a sequence one base away is much more abundant. The chain joins TRBV7-9 to TRBJ1-1; no reliable D call. CDR3 length: 13 amino acids. Germline V gene lookup returns CDR1 SEHNR and CDR2 FQNEAQ (reference sequence). In nucleotides, the CDR3 is TGTGCCAGCAGCGGAAACAAAGTCACTGAATCTTTCTTT. It encodes CASSGNKVTESFF.

On this clonotype itself: This may stem from a read error, because a much larger clone lies one nucleotide away. The conserved final phenylalanine or tryptophan is absent from the CDR3, which likely points to a read error. As DNA, the CDR3 is TGTGCCAGCTCACCTCTCGGTGCTAATGAAAAACTGTTTCTT. Encoded protein: CASSPLGANEKLFL. The chain couples TRBV18 to TRBJ1-4, with unresolved D. The CDR3 loop spans 14 amino acids. Trimming shortened V by 3 bases and J by 3 bases, and 8 bases separated the two germline ends. Germline V gene sequence: CDR1 KGHSH, CDR2 LQKENI.

At least ten counts were recorded for this clonotype. The V gene is TRBV12-3 or TRBV12-4, the J gene TRBJ1-2, with unresolved D. The CDR3 is 12 residues long. V gave up 2 bases and J gave up 10 bases, with 11 bases separating them. The CDR3 DNA sequence: TGTGCCAGCAGTTTAACGTACGGCGCCTACACCTTC. As protein: CASSLTYGAYTF.

V usage is TRBV7-2 and J usage is TRBJ2-1, with TRBD2 identical over 8 bases. Germline values: CDR1 SGHTA, CDR2 FQGNSA. J was trimmed by 6 bases and V by 5 bases; bases with no gene match: 15. The CDR3 loop spans 17 amino acids. CDR3 residues: CASSPPKGLGIFNEQFF. In DNA, the CDR3 is TGTGCCAGCAGCCCCCCGAAGGGACTAGGAATATTCAATGAGCAGTTCTTC.

This clonotype was seen ten or more times. The V call is TRBV6-5, the J call TRBJ2-7; TRBD2 matches 14 bases. The CDR3 has 16 residues. With V trimmed by 4 bases and J by 4 bases, 6 bases remained unmatched. Looked up from germline, CDR1 is MNHEY and CDR2 is SVGAGI. The CDR3 DNA reads as TGTGCCAGCAGTTCCGGGACTAGCGGGAGAGGATACGAGCAGTACTTC. This codes for CASSSGTSGRGYEQYF.

This clonotype was counted many times. The chain combines TRBV6-2 or TRBV6-3 with TRBJ2-3, with 12 nucleotides matching TRBD2. Unmatched junction bases numbered 4, after V lost 6 bases and J lost 6 bases. CDR3 length equals 14 residues. Germline V lookup: CDR1 MNHEY, CDR2 SVGEGT. CDR3: CASRLAGGLDTQYF. The CDR3 nucleotides read TGTGCCAGCAGACTAGCGGGAGGTTTGGATACGCAGTATTTT.

The chain carries TRBV5-1 and TRBJ1-3; tentative D call: TRBD1 (6 bases). CDR3 size: 14 residues. V lost 3 bases and J lost 6, with 13 bases in between. Germline values: CDR1 SGHRS, CDR2 YFSETQ. The CDR3 coding sequence is TGCGCCAGCAGCTCGACGGCAGGGGAAAACACCATATATTTT. Translating gives CASSSTAGENTIYF.

This clonotype was counted at least ten times. The chain is built from TRBV27 and TRBJ1-2, with D maybe TRBD1 (5 bases). Germline V gene data show CDR1 as MNHEY and CDR2 as SMNVEV (reference sequence). This CDR3 spans 11 amino acids. V was cut by 11 bases and J by 3 bases, with 10 bases left in between. This CDR3 is CASWGHYGYTF. Written as DNA, the CDR3 is TGTGCCTCGTGGGGCCACTATGGCTACACCTTC.

This clonotype was found a few times. This may be a read error, as it is one base from a much larger clone. This chain connects TRBV7-2 to TRBJ2-7; maybe TRBD2 (5 bases). The germline CDR1 and CDR2 sequences are SGHTA and FQGNSA. This CDR3 comprises 15 residues. The CDR3 loop reads CASSLEGPSSYELYF. The CDR3 DNA is TGTGCCAGCAGCTTAGAGGGCCCTAGCTCCTACGAGCTGTACTTC.

The sample holds many counts of this clonotype. The rearrangement joins TRBV18 to TRBJ2-3; D ambiguous. The V end was cut by 8 bases, the J end by 0 bases, with 12 bases between. The CDR3 runs 14 residues. CDR1 is KGHSH and CDR2 is LQKENI in the germline V gene. CDR3 in amino acids: CASSLSDSTDTQYF. The CDR3, as DNA: TGTGCCAGCAGTTTGTCCGACAGCACAGATACGCAGTATTTT.

This clonotype was recorded many times. The J gene is TRBJ2-7, the V gene TRBV20-1; 12 positions agree with TRBD2. The CDR3 has 14 amino acids. Trimming at V came to 5 bases and at J to 2 bases, leaving 4 bases not matched to a gene. Germline-derived CDR1 and CDR2 are DFQATT and SNEGSKA (reference sequence). The CDR3 here is CSAPASGRAYEQYF. DNA for the CDR3: TGCAGTGCTCCAGCTAGCGGGAGGGCCTACGAGCAGTACTTC.

This clonotype was detected many times. The rearrangement links TRBV6-2 or TRBV6-3 to TRBJ1-1, with D maybe TRBD1 (6 bases). The CDR3 sequence is 14 residues long. V was clipped by 7 bases and J by 5 bases, with 17 bases between them. Germline V gives CDR1 MNHEY, CDR2 SVGEGT. CDR3 in DNA: TGTGCCAGCACTCGATCAGGGGATCGAACTGAAGCTTTCTTT. It codes for CASTRSGDRTEAFF.

V is TRBV5-1 and J is TRBJ2-1, with 14 bases identical to TRBD2. The CDR3 covers 15 residues. Germline values: CDR1 SGHRS, CDR2 YFSETQ. The ends lost 4 bases at V and 8 bases at J; junction bases unmatched: 5. The CDR3 sequence is CASSPGTSGRYEQFF. The DNA of the CDR3 is TGCGCCAGCAGCCCCGGGACTAGCGGGAGATATGAGCAGTTCTTC.

Only a few counts were recorded for this clonotype. The rearrangement joins TRBV10-3 to TRBJ2-3, with TRBD2 matching over 7 bases. The CDR3 is 15 residues long. CDR1 ENHRY and CDR2 SYGVKD come from the germline V gene. Trimming at V came to 2 bases and at J to 0 bases, leaving 2 bases not matched to a gene. The CDR3 nucleotides read TGTGCCATCAGTGAGCGGGAGGCTAGCACAGATACGCAGTATTTT. As protein: CAISEREASTDTQYF.

This clonotype came up many times. The V and J genes are TRBV28 and TRBJ2-5; 11 nucleotides agree with TRBD2. Germline trimming cut 2 bases from V and 5 bases from J; bases unmatched to any gene: 7. In germline, CDR1 is MDHEN, CDR2 SYDVKM. CDR3 length equals 16 residues. CDR3 sequence reads: CASSLALAGVKETQYF. The CDR3 region has the DNA TGTGCCAGCAGTTTAGCACTAGCGGGAGTCAAGGAGACCCAGTACTTC.

Many counts were recorded for this clonotype. This chain links TRBV12-3 or TRBV12-4 with TRBJ2-5; 7 bases are a match to TRBD1. CDR3 length: 15 amino acids. The trim removed 6 bases at V and 2 bases at J, leaving 9 bases unmatched. The CDR3 loop reads CASRRGPSLQETQYF. In DNA, the CDR3 is TGTGCCAGCAGGAGGGGGCCCTCCCTTCAAGAGACCCAGTACTTC.

This clonotype showed up just a few times. The chain carries TRBV27 and TRBJ1-1; the match to TRBD1 covers 12 bases. This CDR3 comprises 17 residues. Germline CDR1 reads MNHEY; CDR2 reads SMNVEV (reference sequence). V lost 4 bases, J lost 7 bases, and 13 bases stayed unmatched. The CDR3 sequence: CASSSDLGGQGAGEAFF. In DNA form, the CDR3 reads TGTGCCAGCAGTTCCGACCTAGGGGGACAGGGGGCGGGTGAAGCTTTCTTT.

In its sample, this clonotype was seen many times. This chain links TRBV20-1 with TRBJ1-1; no clear D gene. Between the trimmed V and J ends, which lost 7 bases and 0 bases, there was a span of 9 bases. Per germline, CDR1 DFQATT and CDR2 SNEGSKA (reference sequence). CDR3 size: 12 residues. For the CDR3, the DNA is TGCAGTGGACACGGGATGAACACTGAAGCTTTCTTT. It encodes CSGHGMNTEAFF.